This passage covers 5 T cell receptor beta chains from one sample sequenced in a study of shared T cell receptors in the human thymus. The table came from immunoSEQ multiplex PCR; TCRdb's copy has only in-frame clones and leaves some out. The sample yields more than 550,000 clones, around 87% seen once. These data were also reused for a study on human thymus T cells.

Sequencing input: thymocytes. The receptors originated from a boy younger than two with a congenital heart defect.

V gene TRBV6-1 combines with J gene TRBJ2-2; a weak D match, TRBD1 (6 bases). CDR1 and CDR2 from the germline V gene are MNHNS and SASEGT. V lost 1 base, J lost 0 bases, and 12 bases lay in between. This CDR3 is built from 17 residues. CDR3 loop: CASSEEDRTSNTGELFF. The CDR3 region has the DNA TGTGCCAGCAGTGAAGAAGACAGGACTTCGAACACCGGGGAGCTGTTTTTT.

The chain couples TRBV5-1 to TRBJ2-1, with TRBD1 identical over 8 bases. V lost 4 bases to trimming and J lost 5 bases; unmatched junction nucleotides: 8. Germline CDR1 SGHRS, CDR2 YFSETQ. The CDR3 has 15 residues. The CDR3 region has the DNA TGCGCCAGCAGCGAAAGGACAGGGCCCCACAATGAGCAGTTCTTC. Translated, it gives CASSERTGPHNEQFF.

V is TRBV7-9 and J is TRBJ2-6; D gene unclear. The CDR3 is 16 residues long. CDR1 and CDR2 from the germline V gene are SEHNR and FQNEAQ (reference sequence). V was clipped by 5 bases and J by 5 bases, with 16 bases between them. DNA for the CDR3: TGTGCCAGCAGCCCCCGAGGTATACGCTGGGCCAACGTCCTGACTTTC. This encodes CASSPRGIRWANVLTF.

The V and J genes are TRBV5-1 and TRBJ2-5, with 7 bases that match TRBD2. Germline CDR1 SGHRS, CDR2 YFSETQ. Trimming removed 4 bases from V and 4 bases from J; junction bases left unmatched: 19. The CDR3 contains 18 residues. CDR3 amino acids: CASSPRLAGFNDRETQYF. CDR3 coding DNA: TGCGCCAGCAGCCCCAGACTAGCTGGGTTTAATGATCGAGAGACCCAGTACTTC.

The chain carries TRBV29-1 and TRBJ2-7; the match to TRBD1 covers 9 bases. The V gene's germline CDR1 is SQVTM and CDR2 ANQGSEA. This CDR3 spans 22 amino acids. V lost 4 bases, J lost 2 bases, and 30 bases stayed unmatched. The CDR3 DNA follows: TGCAGCGTTGTTTCGAAGGGGGTTCGCCCGGGACAGGGTAAAAGATTCCCCTACGAGCAGTACTTC. It translates to CSVVSKGVRPGQGKRFPYEQYF.